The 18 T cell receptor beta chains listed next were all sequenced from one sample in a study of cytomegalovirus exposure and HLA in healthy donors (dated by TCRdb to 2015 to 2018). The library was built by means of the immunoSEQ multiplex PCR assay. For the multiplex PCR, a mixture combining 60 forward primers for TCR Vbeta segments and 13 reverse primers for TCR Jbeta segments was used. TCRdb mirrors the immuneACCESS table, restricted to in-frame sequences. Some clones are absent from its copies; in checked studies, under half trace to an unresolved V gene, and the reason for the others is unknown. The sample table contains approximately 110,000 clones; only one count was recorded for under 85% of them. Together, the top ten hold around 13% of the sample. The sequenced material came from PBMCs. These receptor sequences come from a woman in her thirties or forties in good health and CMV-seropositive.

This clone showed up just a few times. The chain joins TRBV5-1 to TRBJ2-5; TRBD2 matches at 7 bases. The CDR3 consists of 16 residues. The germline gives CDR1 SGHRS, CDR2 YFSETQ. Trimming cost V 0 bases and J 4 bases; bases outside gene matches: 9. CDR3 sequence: CASSLAAGDIVETQYF. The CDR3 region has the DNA TGCGCCAGCAGCTTGGCCGCGGGGGATATCGTAGAGACCCAGTACTTC.

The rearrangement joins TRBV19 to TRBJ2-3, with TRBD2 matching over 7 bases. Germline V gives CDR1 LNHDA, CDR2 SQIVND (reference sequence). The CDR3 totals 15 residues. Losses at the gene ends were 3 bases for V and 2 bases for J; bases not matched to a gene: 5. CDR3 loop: CASSIGLAATDTQYF. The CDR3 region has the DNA TGTGCCAGTAGTATCGGGCTAGCGGCCACAGATACGCAGTATTTT.

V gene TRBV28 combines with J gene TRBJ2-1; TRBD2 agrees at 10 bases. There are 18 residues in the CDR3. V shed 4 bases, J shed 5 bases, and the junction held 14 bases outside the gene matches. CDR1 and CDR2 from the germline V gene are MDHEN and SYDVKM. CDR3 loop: CASSSPEASGSGNNEQFF. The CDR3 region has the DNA TGTGCCAGCAGTTCTCCCGAGGCTAGCGGGAGTGGGAACAATGAGCAGTTCTTC.

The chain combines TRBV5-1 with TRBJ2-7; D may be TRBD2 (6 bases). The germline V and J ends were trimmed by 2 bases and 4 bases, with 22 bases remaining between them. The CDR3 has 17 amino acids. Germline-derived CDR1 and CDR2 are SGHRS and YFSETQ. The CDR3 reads CASSFSFSGPLGYEQYF. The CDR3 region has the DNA TGCGCCAGCAGCTTCTCATTCAGCGGGCCCCTCGGTTACGAGCAGTACTTC.

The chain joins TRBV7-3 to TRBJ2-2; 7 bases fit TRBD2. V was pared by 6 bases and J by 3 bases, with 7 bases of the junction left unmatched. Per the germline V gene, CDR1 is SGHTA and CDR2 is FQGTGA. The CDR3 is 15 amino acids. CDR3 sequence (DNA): TGTGCCAGCAGATCCGGGGGGTCAGACACCGGGGAGCTGTTTTTT. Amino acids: CASRSGGSDTGELFF.

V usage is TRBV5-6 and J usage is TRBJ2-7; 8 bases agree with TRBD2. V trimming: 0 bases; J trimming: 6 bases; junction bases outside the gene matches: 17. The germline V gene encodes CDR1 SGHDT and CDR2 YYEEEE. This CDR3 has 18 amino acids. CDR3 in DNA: TGTGCCAGCAGCTTGGAGCAGGGTCCGGGACTAGATTACCGCGAGCAGTACTTC. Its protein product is CASSLEQGPGLDYREQYF.

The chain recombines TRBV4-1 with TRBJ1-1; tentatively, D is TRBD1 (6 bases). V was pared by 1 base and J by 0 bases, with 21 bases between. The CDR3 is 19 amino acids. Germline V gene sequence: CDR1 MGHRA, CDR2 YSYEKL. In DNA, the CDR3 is TGCGCCAGCAGCCAAGGGATGGGGGCACGTTCGTCAGTGAACACTGAAGCTTTCTTT. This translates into CASSQGMGARSSVNTEAFF.

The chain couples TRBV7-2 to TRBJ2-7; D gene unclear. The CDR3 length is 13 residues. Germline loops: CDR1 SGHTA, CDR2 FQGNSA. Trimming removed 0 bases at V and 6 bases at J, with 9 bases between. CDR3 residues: CASSLAWAGEQYF. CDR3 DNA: TGTGCCAGCAGCTTAGCTTGGGCAGGCGAGCAGTACTTC.

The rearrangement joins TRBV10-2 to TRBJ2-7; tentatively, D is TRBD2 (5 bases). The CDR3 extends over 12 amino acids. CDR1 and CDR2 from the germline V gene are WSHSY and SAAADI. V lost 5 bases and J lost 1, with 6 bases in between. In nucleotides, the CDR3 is TGCGCCAGCAGTCGGACTTCCTACGAGCAGTACTTC. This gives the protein CASSRTSYEQYF.

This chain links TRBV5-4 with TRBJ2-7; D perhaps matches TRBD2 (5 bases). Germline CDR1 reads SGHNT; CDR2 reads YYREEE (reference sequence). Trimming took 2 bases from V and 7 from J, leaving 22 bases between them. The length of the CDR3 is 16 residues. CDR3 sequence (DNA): TGTGCCAGCAGCTTTGATTGGGAGACGGTTCTTGCGGAGCAGTACTTC. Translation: CASSFDWETVLAEQYF. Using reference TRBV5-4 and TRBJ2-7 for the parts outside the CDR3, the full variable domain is ETGVTQSPTHLIKTRGQQVTLRCSSQSGHNTVSWYQQALGQGPQFIFQYYREEENGRGNFPPRFSGLQFPNYSSELNVNALELDDSALYLCASSFDWETVLAEQYFGPGTRLTVT.

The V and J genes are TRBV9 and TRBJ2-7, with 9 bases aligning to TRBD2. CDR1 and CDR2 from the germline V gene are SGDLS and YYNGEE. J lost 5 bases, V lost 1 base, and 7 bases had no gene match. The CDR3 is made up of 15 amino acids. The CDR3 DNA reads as TGTGCCAGCAGCGTACGTAGCGGGAGTAACGACGAGCAGTACTTC. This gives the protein CASSVRSGSNDEQYF.

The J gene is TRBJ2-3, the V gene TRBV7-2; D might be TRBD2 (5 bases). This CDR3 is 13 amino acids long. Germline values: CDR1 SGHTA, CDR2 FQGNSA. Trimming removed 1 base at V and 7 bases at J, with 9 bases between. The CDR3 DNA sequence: TGTGCCAGCAGCTTAGGGAGAGGGAATACGCAGTATTTT. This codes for CASSLGRGNTQYF. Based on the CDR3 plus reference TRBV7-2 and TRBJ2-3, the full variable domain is GAGVSQSPSNKVTEKGKDVELRCDPISGHTALYWYRQSLGQGLEFLIYFQGNSAPDKSGLPSDRFSAERTGGSVSTLTIQRTQQEDSAVYLCASSLGRGNTQYFGPGTRLTVL.

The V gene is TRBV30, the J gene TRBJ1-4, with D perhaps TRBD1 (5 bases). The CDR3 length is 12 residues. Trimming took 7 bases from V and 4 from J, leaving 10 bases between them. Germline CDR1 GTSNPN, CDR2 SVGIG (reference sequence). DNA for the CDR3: TGTGCCTCGACAGTACATAATGAAAAACTGTTTTTT. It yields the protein CASTVHNEKLFF.

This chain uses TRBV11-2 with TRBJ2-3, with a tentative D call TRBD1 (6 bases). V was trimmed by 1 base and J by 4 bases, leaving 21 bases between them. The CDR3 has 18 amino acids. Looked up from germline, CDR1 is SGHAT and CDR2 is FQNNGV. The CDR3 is CASSLGPLGTSGPDTQYF. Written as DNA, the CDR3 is TGTGCCAGCAGCTTAGGTCCTCTCGGGACAAGTGGACCAGATACGCAGTATTTT.

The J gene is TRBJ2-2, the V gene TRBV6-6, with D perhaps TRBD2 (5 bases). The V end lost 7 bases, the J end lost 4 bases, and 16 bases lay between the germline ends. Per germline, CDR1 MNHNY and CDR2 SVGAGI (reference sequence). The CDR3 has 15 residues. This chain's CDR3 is CASTPTGITTGELFF. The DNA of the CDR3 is TGTGCCAGCACTCCCACGGGGATTACCACCGGGGAGCTGTTTTTT.

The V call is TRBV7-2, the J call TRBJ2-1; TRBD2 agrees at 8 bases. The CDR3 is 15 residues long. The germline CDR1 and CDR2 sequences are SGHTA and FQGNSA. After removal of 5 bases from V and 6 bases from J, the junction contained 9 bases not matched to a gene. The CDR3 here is CASSLSGMGGNEQFF. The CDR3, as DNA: TGTGCCAGCAGCCTTAGCGGGATGGGTGGCAATGAGCAGTTCTTC.

The CDR3 region is CASSQGPGISYEQYF. The CDR3 nucleotides read TGCGCCAGCAGCCAAGGTCCAGGAATCTCCTACGAGCAGTACTTC. The chain employs TRBV4-1 and TRBJ2-7; D unclear. This CDR3 has 15 amino acids. Trimming stripped 1 base from V and 0 bases from J, with 10 bases between. Germline-derived CDR1 and CDR2 are MGHRA and YSYEKL.

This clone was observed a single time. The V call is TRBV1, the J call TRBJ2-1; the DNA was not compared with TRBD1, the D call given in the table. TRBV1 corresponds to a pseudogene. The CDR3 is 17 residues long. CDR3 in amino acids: CTSSQKQRKPLNNEQFF. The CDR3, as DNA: TGCACCAGCAGCCAAAAACAGAGAAAGCCCTTAAACAATGAGCAGTTCTTC.